One sample yielded the 29 T cell receptor beta chains listed below, sequenced in a study of T cell clonotyping in hematopoietic cell transplantation. Assay used: immunoSEQ multiplex PCR; TCRdb lists only in-frame clones, some missing. The sample yields about 11,000 clones, roughly 90% seen once. Time point given: recipient sample about 28 days before transplant, after cytoreduction. This specimen was peripheral blood mononuclear cells, taken before stem cell transplant. These receptors all stem from a woman between 40 and 55 years old with acute myeloid leukemia. Some clones in this sample may be carry-over from other donors' samples.

The chain has TRBV5-6 and TRBJ1-3; D is uncertain. V was cut by 0 bases and J by 1 base, with 14 bases left in between. Per the germline V gene, CDR1 is SGHDT and CDR2 is YYEEEE. This CDR3 comprises 17 residues. The CDR3 DNA is TGTGCCAGCAGCTTGGTTGGAGGGCCCCGATCTGGAAACACCATATATTTT. This gives the protein CASSLVGGPRSGNTIYF. Filled out from reference TRBV5-6 and TRBJ1-3, the complete variable domain reads DAGVTQSPTHLIKTRGQQVTLRCSPKSGHDTVSWYQQALGQGPQFIFQYYEEEERQRGNFPDRFSGHQFPNYSSELNVNALLLGDSALYLCASSLVGGPRSGNTIYFGEGSWLTVV.

V gene TRBV7-9 combines with J gene TRBJ1-1; D is possibly TRBD1 (5 bases). The length of the CDR3 is 14 residues. Trimming removed 1 base from V and 1 base from J, with 7 bases in between. Germline lookup yields CDR1 SEHNR and CDR2 FQNEAQ (reference sequence). CDR3 in amino acids: CASSLDRQNTEAFF. The CDR3 DNA is TGTGCCAGCAGCTTAGACAGGCAGAACACTGAAGCTTTCTTT.

The chain joins TRBV2 to TRBJ2-1, with D perhaps given as TRBD1 or TRBD2 (5 bases each). Trimming shortened V by 1 base and J by 10 bases, and 17 bases separated the two germline ends. Germline V gene sequence: CDR1 SNHLY, CDR2 FYNNEI. The CDR3 is made up of 15 amino acids. In DNA form, the CDR3 reads TGTGCCAGCAGTGAAGGCTACAGCCGGGACGCCGAGCAGTTCTTC. This gives the protein CASSEGYSRDAEQFF. The full variable domain, rest sourced from reference TRBV2 and TRBJ2-1, is EPEVTQTPSHQVTQMGQEVILRCVPISNHLYFYWYRQILGQKVEFLVSFYNNEISEKSEIFDDQFSVERPDGSNFTLKIRSTKLEDSAMYFCASSEGYSRDAEQFFGPGTRLTVL.

The chain has TRBV19 and TRBJ2-7; D is uncertain. V dropped 9 bases and J dropped 1 base, with 19 bases sitting between them. This CDR3 is 15 amino acids long. Germline loops: CDR1 LNHDA, CDR2 SQIVND (reference sequence). Written as DNA, the CDR3 is TGTGCCAGAATAACTGTCCACAGTTCATCCTACGAGCAGTACTTC. Amino acid sequence: CARITVHSSSYEQYF.

The V gene is TRBV4-1, the J gene TRBJ2-7, with 10 positions matching TRBD2. Trimming cost V 0 bases and J 3 bases; bases outside gene matches: 11. The germline V gene has CDR1 MGHRA and CDR2 YSYEKL. CDR3 length: 18 residues. CDR3 protein: CASSQEPSGRFIGYEQYF. DNA for the CDR3: TGCGCCAGCAGCCAAGAGCCTAGCGGGAGATTCATAGGCTACGAGCAGTACTTC.

The chain employs TRBV5-5 and TRBJ1-1; D not certain. The CDR3 length is 15 residues. The V gene lost 4 bases and the J gene lost 3 bases, with 16 bases spanning the gap. Germline CDR1 is SGHKS and CDR2 is YYEKEE (reference sequence). The CDR3 sequence is CASSLGAGVDTEAFF. The CDR3 coding sequence is TGTGCCAGCAGCCTCGGCGCCGGCGTTGACACTGAAGCTTTCTTT. Filled out from reference TRBV5-5 and TRBJ1-1, the complete variable domain reads DAGVTQSPTHLIKTRGQQVTLRCSPISGHKSVSWYQQVLGQGPQFIFQYYEKEERGRGNFPDRFSARQFPNYSSELNVNALLLGDSALYLCASSLGAGVDTEAFFGQGTRLTVV.

This clone appeared a single time. V usage is TRBV19 and J usage is TRBJ2-1; TRBD1 might be the D (7 bases). Germline CDR1 LNHDA, CDR2 SQIVND (reference sequence). This CDR3 has 16 amino acids. The V end was cut by 3 bases, the J end by 5 bases, with 17 bases between. Here the CDR3 reads CASSIYRGGMNNEQFF. The CDR3 DNA reads TGTGCCAGTAGTATCTACAGGGGAGGCATGAACAATGAGCAGTTCTTC.

The rearrangement links TRBV30 to TRBJ1-2; no definite D call. This CDR3 comprises 12 residues. Germline V CDR1 and CDR2: GTSNPN, SVGIG (reference sequence). V lost 0 bases to trimming and J lost 5 bases, with 7 bases between them. As DNA, the CDR3 is TGTGCCTGGAGTGTAATCCTGTATGGCTACACCTTC. Translation: CAWSVILYGYTF. Looking up the rest from reference TRBV30 and TRBJ1-2 gives the full variable domain: SQTIHQWPATLVQPVGSPLSLECTVEGTSNPNLYWYRQAAGRGLQLLFYSVGIGQISSEVPQNLSASRPQDRQFILSSKKLLLSDSGFYLCAWSVILYGYTFGSGTRLTVV.

Here the CDR3 reads CASSYTTGGTEAFF. For the CDR3, the DNA is TGCGCCAGCAGCTATACCACAGGGGGCACTGAAGCTTTCTTT. The chain joins TRBV5-1 to TRBJ1-1, with 8 bases aligning to TRBD1. Trimming cost V 3 bases and J 4 bases; bases outside gene matches: 5. The CDR3 covers 14 residues. From germline, CDR1 is SGHRS and CDR2 YFSETQ.

This rearrangement joins TRBV7-8 to TRBJ2-1, with a possible D match to TRBD2 (5 bases). The V gene's germline CDR1 is SGHVS and CDR2 FQNEAQ. The CDR3 length is 15 residues. The V end was cut by 5 bases, the J end by 2 bases, with 13 bases between. The CDR3 region is CASSPYRLPYNEQFF. In DNA form, the CDR3 reads TGTGCCAGCAGCCCCTACAGACTACCCTACAATGAGCAGTTCTTC.

This chain uses TRBV5-1 with TRBJ2-5; TRBD1 matches 11 bases. Losses at the gene ends were 3 bases for V and 4 bases for J; bases not matched to a gene: 5. The CDR3 is 15 amino acids. Germline V gene sequence: CDR1 SGHRS, CDR2 YFSETQ. In nucleotides, the CDR3 is TGCGCCAGCAGCTACACCGGGACAGGGGGAGAGACCCAGTACTTC. This encodes CASSYTGTGGETQYF.

The CDR3 coding sequence is TGTGCCAGCATTGGCACTAGCGGGGTCTACGAGCAGTACTTC. The encoded protein is CASIGTSGVYEQYF. The chain combines TRBV2 with TRBJ2-7, with 10 bases aligning to TRBD2. Germline assignment: CDR1 SNHLY and CDR2 FYNNEI. The CDR3 length is 14 residues. J was trimmed by 3 bases and V by 7 bases; bases with no gene match: 6.

The chain uses TRBV9 and TRBJ1-5, with TRBD1 matching over 10 bases. CDR1 is SGDLS and CDR2 is YYNGEE in the germline V gene. The CDR3 consists of 15 residues. V lost 4 bases and J lost 5; bases outside the gene matches: 6. CDR3 region: CASSFSGTGDQPQHF. The CDR3 nucleotides read TGTGCCAGCAGCTTCTCCGGGACAGGGGATCAGCCCCAGCATTTT.

V is TRBV6-6 and J is TRBJ1-2; maybe TRBD1 (5 bases). The V end lost 6 bases, the J end lost 6 bases, and 17 bases lay between the germline ends. The CDR3 contains 14 residues. Germline loops: CDR1 MNHNY, CDR2 SVGAGI (reference sequence). CDR3 sequence reads: CASRTTGTVNGYTF. Here the CDR3 DNA reads TGTGCCAGCAGGACCACCGGGACGGTTAATGGCTACACCTTC.

This rearrangement joins TRBV7-2 to TRBJ2-1; D may match TRBD1 or TRBD2 (5 bases each). The CDR3 is 16 residues long. Germline V lookup: CDR1 SGHTA, CDR2 FQGNSA. V was trimmed by 2 bases and J by 10 bases, leaving 21 bases between them. CDR3 sequence reads: CASSLMATAGNREQFF. CDR3 DNA: TGTGCCAGCAGCTTAATGGCGACAGCCGGGAACCGAGAGCAGTTCTTC.

This clone has only one observation. This sequence joins TRBV2 and TRBJ2-7, with TRBD2 as a possible D gene (5 bases). V was trimmed by 6 bases and J by 2 bases, leaving 14 bases between them. The V gene's germline CDR1 is SNHLY and CDR2 FYNNEI. This CDR3 has 14 amino acids. CDR3 nucleotide sequence: TGTGCCAGCAGGGGCCTGCGGGCTCCCTACGAGCAGTACTTC. Its protein is CASRGLRAPYEQYF.

This clone was detected only a few times. The gene calls are TRBV30 and TRBJ2-7, with 10 bases fitting TRBD2. From germline, CDR1 is GTSNPN and CDR2 SVGIG (reference sequence). This CDR3 comprises 15 residues. V lost 2 bases to trimming and J lost 2 bases; unmatched junction nucleotides: 6. CDR3 sequence: CAWSKALAGAYEQYF. The DNA for the CDR3 is TGTGCCTGGAGTAAGGCTCTAGCGGGAGCCTACGAGCAGTACTTC.

This clone was seen more than once but under ten times. The genes are TRBV15 and TRBJ2-7, with D tentatively TRBD1 (7 bases). From germline, CDR1 is LNHNV and CDR2 YYDKDF (reference sequence). The CDR3 has 17 amino acids. Trimming took off 5 bases at V and 1 base at J, with 21 bases between the two ends. CDR3 sequence reads: CATSGTFGDRVSYEQYF. The CDR3 nucleotides read TGTGCCACCAGCGGGACTTTCGGAGACAGGGTATCCTACGAGCAGTACTTC. The full variable domain, its missing parts supplied by reference TRBV15 and TRBJ2-7, is DAMVIQNPRYQVTQFGKPVTLSCSQTLNHNVMYWYQQKSSQAPKLLFHYYDKDFNNEADTPDNFQSRRPNTSFCFLDIRSPGLGDTAMYLCATSGTFGDRVSYEQYFGPGTRLTVT.

V is TRBV18 and J is TRBJ2-1; D is unclear. The CDR3 runs 16 residues. In germline, CDR1 is KGHSH, CDR2 LQKENI. Trimming pared 4 bases from V and 0 bases from J, leaving 13 bases between. CDR3 in DNA: TGTGCCAGCTCACTTACGACTCCGAGCTCCTACAATGAGCAGTTCTTC. Translated, it gives CASSLTTPSSYNEQFF.

This CDR3 is CASSLSSTDTQYF. The DNA for the CDR3 is TGTGCCAGCAGTTTATCAAGCACAGATACGCAGTATTTT. V gene TRBV27 combines with J gene TRBJ2-3; D gene unclear. CDR1 and CDR2 (germline): MNHEY, SMNVEV (reference sequence). The CDR3 totals 13 residues. V shed 0 bases and J shed 0 bases, with 1 base lying between them.

J is TRBJ2-5 and V is TRBV5-6; D possibly corresponds to TRBD2 (6 bases). Trimming took off 6 bases at V and 5 bases at J, with 23 bases between the two ends. CDR1 and CDR2 from the germline V gene are SGHDT and YYEEEE. The CDR3 is made up of 16 amino acids. The CDR3 bases are TGTGCCAGCACCAACGACGGGGGAGACCCTTGGGAGACCCAGTACTTC. Its protein is CASTNDGGDPWETQYF.

The DNA of the CDR3 is TGTGCCAGTATGACCGATGAAAAACTGTTTTTT. It codes for CASMTDEKLFF. V and J are TRBV19 and TRBJ1-4; D not certain. CDR3 length equals 11 residues. Germline CDR1 reads LNHDA; CDR2 reads SQIVND (reference sequence). With 7 bases removed from V and 6 bases from J, the gap between germline ends came to 6 bases.

This chain joins TRBV7-6 and TRBJ2-3, with D hard to call. Germline V gene data show CDR1 as SGHVS and CDR2 as FNYEAQ. This CDR3 has 16 amino acids. Trimming pared 4 bases from V and 2 bases from J, leaving 16 bases between. Here the CDR3 DNA reads TGTGCCAGCAGCTCGGGTCAGGACGGATACACAGATACGCAGTATTTT. Encoded protein: CASSSGQDGYTDTQYF.

The chain combines TRBV19 with TRBJ2-1; D is uncertain. In germline, CDR1 is LNHDA, CDR2 SQIVND (reference sequence). V lost 3 bases and J 6 bases, leaving 9 bases between the germline ends. The CDR3 is 13 residues long. As DNA, the CDR3 is TGTGCCAGTAGTATTCAAATATTCAATGAGCAGTTCTTC. As protein: CASSIQIFNEQFF.

Only one count was recorded for this clone. One end of the junction fails to match germline, which may point to a read error. The V call is TRBV27, the J call TRBJ2-3; the match to TRBD1 covers 7 bases. The germline V gene has CDR1 MNHEY and CDR2 SMNVEV (reference sequence). CDR3 length equals 15 residues. DNA of the CDR3: TGTGCCAGCCGTTTCGGGACAGTACGTCCCGATACGCAGTATTTT. Amino acids: CASRFGTVRPDTQYF.

This chain links TRBV11-3 with TRBJ2-7, with 7 bases aligning to TRBD2. The CDR3 has 15 amino acids. The germline V gene has CDR1 SGHNT and CDR2 YENEEA. The ends lost 5 bases at V and 0 bases at J; junction bases unmatched: 7. This CDR3 is CASSRGGGNSYEQYF. CDR3 DNA: TGTGCCAGCAGCCGTGGGGGGGGAAACTCCTACGAGCAGTACTTC.

The genes are TRBV9 and TRBJ1-2, with D hard to call. The CDR3 spans 15 residues. Per the germline V gene, CDR1 is SGDLS and CDR2 is YYNGEE. V lost 0 bases and J lost 4, with 13 bases in between. The CDR3 coding sequence is TGTGCCAGCAGCGTAGCTTCATTAGCAGGCTATGGCTACACCTTC. Translating gives CASSVASLAGYGYTF.

The rearrangement joins TRBV7-6 to TRBJ2-7; D gene uncertain. The CDR3 runs 17 residues. Trimming took 2 bases from V and 2 from J, leaving 19 bases between them. In germline, CDR1 is SGHVS, CDR2 FNYEAQ. CDR3 sequence reads: CASSLRESVSPTYEQYF. In DNA form, the CDR3 reads TGTGCCAGCAGCTTAAGGGAATCGGTCAGTCCAACCTACGAGCAGTACTTC.

The chain has TRBV5-1 and TRBJ1-5; TRBD1 matches at 7 bases. After removal of 4 bases from V and 4 bases from J, the junction contained 8 bases not matched to a gene. This CDR3 is built from 15 residues. The germline gives CDR1 SGHRS, CDR2 YFSETQ. In nucleotides, the CDR3 is TGCGCCAGCAGCGAAGGGACAGCGGATAATCAGCCCCAGCATTTT. Translated: CASSEGTADNQPQHF.